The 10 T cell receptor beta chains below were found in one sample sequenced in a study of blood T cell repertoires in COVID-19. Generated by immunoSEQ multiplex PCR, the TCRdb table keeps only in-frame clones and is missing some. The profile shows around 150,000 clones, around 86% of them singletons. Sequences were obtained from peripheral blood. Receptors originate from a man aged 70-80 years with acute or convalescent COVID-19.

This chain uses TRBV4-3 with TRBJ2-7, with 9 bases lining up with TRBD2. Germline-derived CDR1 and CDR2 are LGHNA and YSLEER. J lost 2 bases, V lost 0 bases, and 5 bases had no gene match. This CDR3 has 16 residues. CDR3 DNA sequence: TGCGCCAGCAGCCAAGATTACGCGGGAGGGGCCTACGAGCAGTACTTC. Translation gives CASSQDYAGGAYEQYF.

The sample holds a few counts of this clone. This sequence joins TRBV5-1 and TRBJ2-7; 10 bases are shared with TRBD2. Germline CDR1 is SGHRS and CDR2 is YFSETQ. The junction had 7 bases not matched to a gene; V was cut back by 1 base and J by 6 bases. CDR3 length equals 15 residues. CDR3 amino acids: CASSLSTSGNGEQYF. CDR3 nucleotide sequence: TGCGCCAGCAGCTTGAGTACTAGCGGGAACGGCGAGCAGTACTTC.

CDR3 residues: CASSRDRVANSPLHF. In DNA form, the CDR3 reads TGTGCCAGCAGCCGGGACAGGGTAGCTAATTCACCCCTCCACTTT. This rearrangement joins TRBV7-6 to TRBJ1-6; TRBD1 matches 9 bases. This CDR3 spans 15 amino acids. After removal of 5 bases from V and 6 bases from J, the junction contained 5 bases not matched to a gene. From germline, CDR1 is SGHVS and CDR2 FNYEAQ. The full variable domain, rest sourced from reference TRBV7-6 and TRBJ1-6, is GAGVSQSPRYKVTKRGQDVALRCDPISGHVSLYWYRQALGQGPEFLTYFNYEAQQDKSGLPNDRFSAERPEGSISTLTIQRTEQRDSAMYRCASSRDRVANSPLHFGNGTRLTVT.

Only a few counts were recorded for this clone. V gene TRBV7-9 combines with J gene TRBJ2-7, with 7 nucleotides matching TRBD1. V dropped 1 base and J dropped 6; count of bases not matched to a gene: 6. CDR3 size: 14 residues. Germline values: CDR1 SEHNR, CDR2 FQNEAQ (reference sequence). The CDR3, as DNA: TGTGCCAGCAGCTTAGGAGCGACAGGGCGCGAGCAGTACTTC. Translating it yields CASSLGATGREQYF.

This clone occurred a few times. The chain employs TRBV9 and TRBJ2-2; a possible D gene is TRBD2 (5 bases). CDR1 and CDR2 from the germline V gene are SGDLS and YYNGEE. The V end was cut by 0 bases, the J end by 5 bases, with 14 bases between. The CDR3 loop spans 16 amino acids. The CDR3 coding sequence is TGTGCCAGCAGCGTAGGGGCGGACTTCGCAACCGGGGAGCTGTTTTTT. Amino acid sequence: CASSVGADFATGELFF.

This CDR3 reads CASRELGTDHSPLHF. The CDR3 DNA is TGTGCCAGCAGAGAACTCGGGACAGACCATTCACCCCTCCACTTT. The chain carries TRBV27 and TRBJ1-6, with 7 bases aligning to TRBD1. This CDR3 comprises 15 residues. Germline lookup yields CDR1 MNHEY and CDR2 SMNVEV (reference sequence). V was pared by 6 bases and J by 8 bases, with 10 bases of the junction left unmatched.

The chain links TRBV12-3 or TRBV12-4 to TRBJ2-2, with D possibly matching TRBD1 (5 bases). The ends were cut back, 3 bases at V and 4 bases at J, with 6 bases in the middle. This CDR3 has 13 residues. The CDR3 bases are TGTGCCAGCAGTTTCAGGGTCACCGGGGAGCTGTTTTTT. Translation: CASSFRVTGELFF.

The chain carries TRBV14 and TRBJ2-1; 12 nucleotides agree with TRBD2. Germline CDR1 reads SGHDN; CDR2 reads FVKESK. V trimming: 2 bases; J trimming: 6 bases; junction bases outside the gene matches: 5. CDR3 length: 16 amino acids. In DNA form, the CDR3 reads TGTGCCAGCAGCCAACGACTAGCGGGAGACGGCAATGAGCAGTTCTTC. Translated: CASSQRLAGDGNEQFF.

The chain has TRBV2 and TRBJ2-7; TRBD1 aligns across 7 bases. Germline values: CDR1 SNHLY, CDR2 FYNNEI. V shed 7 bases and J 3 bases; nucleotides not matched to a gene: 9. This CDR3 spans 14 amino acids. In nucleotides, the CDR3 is TGTGCCAGCATATCGGACAGGTCGGACTACGAGCAGTACTTC. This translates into CASISDRSDYEQYF.

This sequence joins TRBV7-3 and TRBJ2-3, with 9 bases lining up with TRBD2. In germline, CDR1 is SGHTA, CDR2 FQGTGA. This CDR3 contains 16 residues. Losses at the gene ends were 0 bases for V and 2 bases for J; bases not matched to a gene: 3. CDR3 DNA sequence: TGTGCCAGCAGCTTAACTAGCGGGGGATTCACAGATACGCAGTATTTT. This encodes CASSLTSGGFTDTQYF.